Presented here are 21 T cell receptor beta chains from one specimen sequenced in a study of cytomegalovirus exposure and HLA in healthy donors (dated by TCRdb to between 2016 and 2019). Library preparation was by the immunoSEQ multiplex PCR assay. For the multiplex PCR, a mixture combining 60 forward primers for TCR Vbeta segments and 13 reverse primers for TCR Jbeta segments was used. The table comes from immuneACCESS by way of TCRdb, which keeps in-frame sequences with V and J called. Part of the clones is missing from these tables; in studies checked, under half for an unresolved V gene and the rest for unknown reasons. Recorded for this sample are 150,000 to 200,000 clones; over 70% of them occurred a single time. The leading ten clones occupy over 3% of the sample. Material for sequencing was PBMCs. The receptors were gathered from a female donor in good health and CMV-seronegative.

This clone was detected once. The CDR3 region is CASSLVIRSTDTQYF. Here the CDR3 DNA reads TGTGCCAGCAGCTTAGTGATCAGGTCGACAGATACGCAGTATTTT. The V call is TRBV7-8, the J call TRBJ2-3; unclear D gene. The V and J ends lost 1 base and 3 bases respectively, with 11 bases between them. The CDR3 extends over 15 amino acids. Germline lookup yields CDR1 SGHVS and CDR2 FQNEAQ. Together with reference TRBV7-8 and TRBJ2-3, the CDR3 gives the full variable domain: GAGVSQSPRYKVAKRGQDVALRCDPISGHVSLFWYQQALGQGPEFLTYFQNEAQLDKSGLPSDRFFAERPEGSVSTLKIQRTQQEDSAVYLCASSLVIRSTDTQYFGPGTRLTVL.

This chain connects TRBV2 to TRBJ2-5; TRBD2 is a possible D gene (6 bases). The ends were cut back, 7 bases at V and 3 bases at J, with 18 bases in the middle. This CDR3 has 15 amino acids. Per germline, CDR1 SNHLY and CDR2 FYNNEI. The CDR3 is CASIGGRTYEETQYF. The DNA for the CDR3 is TGTGCCAGCATCGGGGGACGGACGTATGAAGAGACCCAGTACTTC.

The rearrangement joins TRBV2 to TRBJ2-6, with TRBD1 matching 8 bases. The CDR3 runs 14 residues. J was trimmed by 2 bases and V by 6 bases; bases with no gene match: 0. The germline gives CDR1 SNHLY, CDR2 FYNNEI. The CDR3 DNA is TGTGCCAGCAGACAGGGGGCTGGGGCCAACGTCCTGACTTTC. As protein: CASRQGAGANVLTF.

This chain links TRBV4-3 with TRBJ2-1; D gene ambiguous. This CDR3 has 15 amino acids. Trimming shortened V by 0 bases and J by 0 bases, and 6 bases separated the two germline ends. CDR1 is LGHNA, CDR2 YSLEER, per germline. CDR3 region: CASSQDPSSYNEQFF. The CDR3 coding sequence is TGCGCCAGCAGCCAAGACCCCAGCTCCTACAATGAGCAGTTCTTC.

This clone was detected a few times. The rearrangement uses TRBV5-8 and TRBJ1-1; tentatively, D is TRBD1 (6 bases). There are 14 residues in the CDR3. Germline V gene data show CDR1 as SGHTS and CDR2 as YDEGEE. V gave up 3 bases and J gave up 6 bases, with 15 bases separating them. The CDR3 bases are TGTGCCAGCAGCTCGAGTACAGGGTTATCTGAAGCTTTCTTT. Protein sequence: CASSSSTGLSEAFF.

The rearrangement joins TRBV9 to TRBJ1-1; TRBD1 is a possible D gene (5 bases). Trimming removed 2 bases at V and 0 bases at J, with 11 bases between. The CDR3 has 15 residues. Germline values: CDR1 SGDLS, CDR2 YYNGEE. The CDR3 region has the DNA TGTGCCAGCAGCGTTGGCGGGACGCTGAACACTGAAGCTTTCTTT. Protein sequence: CASSVGGTLNTEAFF.

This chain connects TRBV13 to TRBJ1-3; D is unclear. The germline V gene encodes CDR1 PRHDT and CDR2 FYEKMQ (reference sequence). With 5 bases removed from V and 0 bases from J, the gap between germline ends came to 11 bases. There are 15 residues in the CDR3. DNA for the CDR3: TGTGCCAGCAGCCCCACAGTAACCTCTGGAAACACCATATATTTT. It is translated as CASSPTVTSGNTIYF. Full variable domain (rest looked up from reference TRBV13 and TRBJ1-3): AAGVIQSPRHLIKEKRETATLKCYPIPRHDTVYWYQQGPGQDPQFLISFYEKMQSDKGSIPDRFSAQQFSDYHSELNMSSLELGDSALYFCASSPTVTSGNTIYFGEGSWLTVV.

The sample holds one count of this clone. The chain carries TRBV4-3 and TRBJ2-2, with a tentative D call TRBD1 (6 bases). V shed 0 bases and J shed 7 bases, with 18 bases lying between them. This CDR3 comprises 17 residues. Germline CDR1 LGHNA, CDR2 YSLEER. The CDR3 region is CASSQDGGQGFIGELFF. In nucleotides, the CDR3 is TGCGCCAGCAGCCAAGATGGTGGGCAGGGGTTTATCGGGGAGCTGTTTTTT.

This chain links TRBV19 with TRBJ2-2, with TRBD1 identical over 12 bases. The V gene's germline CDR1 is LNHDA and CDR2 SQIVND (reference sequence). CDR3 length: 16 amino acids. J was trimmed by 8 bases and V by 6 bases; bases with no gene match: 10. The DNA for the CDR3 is TGTGCCAGTAGCCCGCGGGGGACAGGGGGCATAGGGGAGCTGTTTTTT. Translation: CASSPRGTGGIGELFF.

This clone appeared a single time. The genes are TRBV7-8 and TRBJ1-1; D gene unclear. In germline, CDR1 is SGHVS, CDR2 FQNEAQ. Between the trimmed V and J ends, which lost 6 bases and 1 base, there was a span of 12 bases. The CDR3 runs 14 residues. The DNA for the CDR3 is TGTGCCAGCAGGCTTGGAGAGCCGAACACTGAAGCTTTCTTT. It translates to CASRLGEPNTEAFF.

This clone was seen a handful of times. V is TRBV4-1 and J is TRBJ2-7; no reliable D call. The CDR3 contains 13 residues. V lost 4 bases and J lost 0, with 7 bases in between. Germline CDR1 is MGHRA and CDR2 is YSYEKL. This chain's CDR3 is CASSPISSYEQYF. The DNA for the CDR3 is TGCGCCAGCAGCCCTATTAGCTCCTACGAGCAGTACTTC.

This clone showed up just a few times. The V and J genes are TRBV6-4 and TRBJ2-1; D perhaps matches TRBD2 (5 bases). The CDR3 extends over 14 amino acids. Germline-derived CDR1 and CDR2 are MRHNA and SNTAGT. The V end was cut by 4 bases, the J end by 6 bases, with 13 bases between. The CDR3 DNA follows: TGTGCCAGCAGTGTGGCTAGCACGGGCAATGAGCAGTTCTTC. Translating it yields CASSVASTGNEQFF.

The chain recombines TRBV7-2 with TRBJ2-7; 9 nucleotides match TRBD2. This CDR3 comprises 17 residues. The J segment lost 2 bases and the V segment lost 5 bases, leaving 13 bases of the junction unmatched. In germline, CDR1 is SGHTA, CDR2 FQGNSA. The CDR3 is CASSLGSGGNQPYEQYF. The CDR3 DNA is TGTGCCAGCAGCCTCGGTAGCGGGGGCAACCAACCCTACGAGCAGTACTTC.

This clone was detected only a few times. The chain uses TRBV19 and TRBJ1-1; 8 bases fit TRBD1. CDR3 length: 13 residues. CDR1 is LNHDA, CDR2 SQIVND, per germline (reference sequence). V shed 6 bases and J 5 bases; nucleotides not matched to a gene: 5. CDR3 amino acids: CASSLRTGTEAFF. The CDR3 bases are TGTGCCAGTAGCCTCCGGACAGGGACTGAAGCTTTCTTT. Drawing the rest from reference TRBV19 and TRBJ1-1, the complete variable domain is DGGITQSPKYLFRKEGQNVTLSCEQNLNHDAMYWYRQDPGQGLRLIYYSQIVNDFQKGDIAEGYSVSREKKESFPLTVTSAQKNPTAFYLCASSLRTGTEAFFGQGTRLTVV.

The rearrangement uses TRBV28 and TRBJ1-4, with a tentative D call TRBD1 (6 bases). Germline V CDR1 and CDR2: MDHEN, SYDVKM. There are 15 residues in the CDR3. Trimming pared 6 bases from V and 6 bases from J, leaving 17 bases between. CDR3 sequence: CASSPVGQGYEKLFF. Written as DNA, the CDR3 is TGTGCCAGCAGCCCAGTGGGGCAGGGGTATGAAAAACTGTTTTTT. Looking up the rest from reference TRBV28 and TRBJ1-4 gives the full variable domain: DVKVTQSSRYLVKRTGEKVFLECVQDMDHENMFWYRQDPGLGLRLIYFSYDVKMKEKGDIPEGYSVSREKKERFSLILESASTNQTSMYLCASSPVGQGYEKLFFGSGTQLSVL.

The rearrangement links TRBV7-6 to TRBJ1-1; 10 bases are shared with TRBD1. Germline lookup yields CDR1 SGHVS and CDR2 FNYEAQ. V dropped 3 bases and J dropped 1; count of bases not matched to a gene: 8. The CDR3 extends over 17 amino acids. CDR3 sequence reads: CASSLSPGTGANTEAFF. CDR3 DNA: TGTGCCAGCAGCTTGTCTCCCGGGACAGGGGCGAACACTGAAGCTTTCTTT.

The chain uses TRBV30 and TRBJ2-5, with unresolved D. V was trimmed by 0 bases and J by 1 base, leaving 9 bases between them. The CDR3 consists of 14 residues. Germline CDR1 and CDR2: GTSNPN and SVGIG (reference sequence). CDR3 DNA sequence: TGTGCCTGGAGTGTATTGGCGGTCCAAGAGACCCAGTACTTC. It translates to CAWSVLAVQETQYF.

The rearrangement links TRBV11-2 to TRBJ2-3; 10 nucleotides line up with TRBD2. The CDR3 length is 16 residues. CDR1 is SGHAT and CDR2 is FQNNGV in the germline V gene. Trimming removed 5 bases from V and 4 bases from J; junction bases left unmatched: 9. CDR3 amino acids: CASSLSLAGVADTQYF. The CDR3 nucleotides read TGTGCCAGCAGCCTCAGCCTAGCGGGAGTAGCAGATACGCAGTATTTT.

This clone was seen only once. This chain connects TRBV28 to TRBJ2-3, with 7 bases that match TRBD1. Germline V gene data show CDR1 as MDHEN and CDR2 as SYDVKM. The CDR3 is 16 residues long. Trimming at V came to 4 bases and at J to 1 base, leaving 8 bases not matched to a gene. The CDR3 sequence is CASSSPQGVGTDTQYF. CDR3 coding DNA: TGTGCCAGCAGTTCCCCCCAGGGGGTCGGCACAGATACGCAGTATTTT.

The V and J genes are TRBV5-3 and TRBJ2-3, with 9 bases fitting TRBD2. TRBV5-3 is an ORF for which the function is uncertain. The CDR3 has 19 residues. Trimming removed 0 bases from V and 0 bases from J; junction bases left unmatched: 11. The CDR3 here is CARSLGGSGRGSSTDTQYF. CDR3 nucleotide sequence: TGTGCCAGAAGCTTGGGGGGTAGCGGGAGAGGTTCTAGCACAGATACGCAGTATTTT.

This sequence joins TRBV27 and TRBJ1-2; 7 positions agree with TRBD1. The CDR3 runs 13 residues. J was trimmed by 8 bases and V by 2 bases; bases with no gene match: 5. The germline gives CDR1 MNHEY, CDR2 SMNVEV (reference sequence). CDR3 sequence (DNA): TGTGCCAGCAGTTTAGAGGGGGCTTTGGGCTACACCTTC. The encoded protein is CASSLEGALGYTF.